This section outlines one T cell receptor (beta chain) sequence together with its context. The CDR3 runs to 16 residues. Germline CDR1 and CDR2: SEHNR and FQNEAQ (reference sequence). Unmatched junction bases numbered 15, after V lost 4 bases and J lost 8 bases. The data belong to a study of T cell changes during pregnancy in multiple sclerosis. Clones were sequenced by immunoSEQ multiplex PCR, and TCRdb holds only the in-frame ones, with some missing. The table records some 50,000 clones, 90% to 95% of them present only once. The sequence was obtained from a female donor with multiple sclerosis, enrolled in a pregnancy study. The sample was peripheral blood, taken after pregnancy. The chain recombines TRBV7-9 with TRBJ1-1, with 8 bases that match TRBD1. The CDR3, as DNA: TGTGCCAGCAGCTCCAAACCCACAGGGGGGGAAAGGGAAGCTTTCTTT. Its protein is CASSSKPTGGEREAFF.